This TCR beta chain was captured by sequencing in a study of T cell responses to AZD1222 COVID-19 vaccine. Study-wide results and caveats: Seropositive at baseline were only six or seven AZD1222 recipients. Elevations in Spike-specific TCR breadth and depth followed administration of two AZD1222 doses.

The germline V gene has CDR1 MNHNS and CDR2 SASEGT. Trimming removed 0 bases from V and 3 bases from J; junction bases left unmatched: 13. The CDR3 has 18 residues. Using immunoSEQ multiplex PCR, the repertoire was profiled, and TCRdb retains in-frame clones only, with some absent. The sample contains over 65,000 clones, roughly 86% of which appear only once. This clone came up once. The antigen is unknown. The sample consisted of peripheral blood, taken 28 days after the second AZD1222 dose. The origin of this receptor is an adult who received the AZD1222 COVID-19 vaccine. The rearrangement links TRBV6-1 to TRBJ2-7, with 8 bases fitting TRBD1. CDR3 protein: CASSEAVISGTGYYEQYF. CDR3 DNA: TGTGCCAGCAGTGAAGCGGTAATCAGTGGGACAGGCTACTACGAGCAGTACTTC.